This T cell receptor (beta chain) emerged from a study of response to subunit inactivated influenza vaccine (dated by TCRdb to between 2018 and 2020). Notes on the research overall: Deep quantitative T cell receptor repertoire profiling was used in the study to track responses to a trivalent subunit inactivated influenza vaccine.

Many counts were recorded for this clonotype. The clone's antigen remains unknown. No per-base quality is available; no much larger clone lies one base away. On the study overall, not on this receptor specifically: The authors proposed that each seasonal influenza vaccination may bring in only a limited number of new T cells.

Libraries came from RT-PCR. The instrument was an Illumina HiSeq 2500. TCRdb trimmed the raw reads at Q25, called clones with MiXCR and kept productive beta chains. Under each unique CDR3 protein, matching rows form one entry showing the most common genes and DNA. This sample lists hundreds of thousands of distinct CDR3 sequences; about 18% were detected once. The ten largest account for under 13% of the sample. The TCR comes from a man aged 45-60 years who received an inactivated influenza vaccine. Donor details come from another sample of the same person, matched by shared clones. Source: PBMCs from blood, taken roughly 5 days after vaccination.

The nucleotide sequence reads as follows: TGCGCCAGCAGCCGCGGGACAGAAGATACGCAGTATTTT. This gives the protein CASSRGTEDTQYF. The chain is encoded by TRBV4-3 joined to TRBJ2-3; tentative D gene TRBD1, with 7 bases matching. Measured from the cysteine to the phenylalanine, the CDR3 is 13 residues long. Just the 39-base CDR3 DNA is kept, in frame starting at base 1. V gives up 4 bases and J gives up 5 bases, and the segment between their germline ends measures 10 bases. CDR1 LGHNA and CDR2 YSLEER were looked up in the germline V gene.